Listed below are T cell receptor beta chains from one sample, sequenced in a study of blood T cell repertoires in COVID-19. Clones were sequenced by immunoSEQ multiplex PCR, and TCRdb holds only the in-frame ones, with some missing. The sample shows fewer than 120,000 clones, around nine tenths of them seen only once. The material sequenced was peripheral blood. Every receptor here comes from a woman aged 45-65 years with acute or convalescent COVID-19. CDR3s include the opening cysteine and the closing phenylalanine or tryptophan. D genes are given only for firm matches. Size is stated for part of the rows, as once, few or many counts, or as a class when the clone is expanded.

abundance: -; v_gene: TRBV19; j_gene: TRBJ2-2; d_gene: TRBD1; CDR3nt: TGTGCCAGTAATTACCGGGACAGGAACACCGGGGAGCTGTTTTTT; CDR3aa: CASNYRDRNTGELFF
abundance: -; v_gene: TRBV24-1; j_gene: TRBJ1-2; d_gene: TRBD1; CDR3nt: TGTGCCACCAGTGATTGGGGGACAGGGAACTATGGCTACACCTTC; CDR3aa: CATSDWGTGNYGYTF
abundance: -; v_gene: TRBV29-1; j_gene: TRBJ1-2; d_gene: -; CDR3nt: TGCAGCGTTGAAGATAGTCTGGTGATCCCTGGCTACACCTTC; CDR3aa: CSVEDSLVIPGYTF
abundance: -; v_gene: TRBV28; j_gene: TRBJ2-7; d_gene: TRBD2; CDR3nt: TGTGCCAGCAGTCTAGCGGGAGGGCGTTCCTACGAGCAGTACTTC; CDR3aa: CASSLAGGRSYEQYF
abundance: -; v_gene: TRBV6-5; j_gene: TRBJ1-2; d_gene: -; CDR3nt: TGTGCCAGCAGTTACTCAGGGGGGGTTTATGGCTACACCTTC; CDR3aa: CASSYSGGVYGYTF
abundance: once; v_gene: TRBV18; j_gene: TRBJ2-7; d_gene: -; CDR3nt: TGTGCCAGCTCACCAGCCCCGACACTCCACGAGCAGTACTTC; CDR3aa: CASSPAPTLHEQYF
abundance: -; v_gene: TRBV29-1; j_gene: TRBJ2-5; d_gene: -; CDR3nt: TGCAGCGTTGGACAGGCTCAAGAGACCCAGTACTTC; CDR3aa: CSVGQAQETQYF
abundance: -; v_gene: TRBV18; j_gene: TRBJ1-1; d_gene: -; CDR3nt: TGTGCCAGCTCACCAGGGCCCAAGAACACTGAAGCTTTCTTT; CDR3aa: CASSPGPKNTEAFF
abundance: -; v_gene: TRBV4-1; j_gene: TRBJ2-1; d_gene: TRBD1; CDR3nt: TGCGCCAGCAGCCAAGATAAGAACAGGGGCTATGAGCAGTTCTTC; CDR3aa: CASSQDKNRGYEQFF
abundance: -; v_gene: TRBV7-9; j_gene: TRBJ2-2; d_gene: -; CDR3nt: TGTGCCAGCAGCTCTCCTTACGGGGAGCTGTTTTTT; CDR3aa: CASSSPYGELFF
abundance: -; v_gene: TRBV27; j_gene: TRBJ2-7; d_gene: TRBD1; CDR3nt: TGTGCCAGCAGCCAAGCCGGGACAGGGGGCGTTTACGAGCAGTACTTC; CDR3aa: CASSQAGTGGVYEQYF
abundance: -; v_gene: TRBV9; j_gene: TRBJ1-2; d_gene: -; CDR3nt: TGTGCCAGCAGCGTAGTCGGGAGGACGGCACACTATGGCTACACCTTC; CDR3aa: CASSVVGRTAHYGYTF
abundance: -; v_gene: TRBV3-1/TRBV3-2; j_gene: TRBJ2-7; d_gene: TRBD2; CDR3nt: TGTGCCAGCAGCCAAGCTCTAGCGGGAGTCGGGGGAAAGCAGTACTTC; CDR3aa: CASSQALAGVGGKQYF
abundance: once; v_gene: TRBV9; j_gene: TRBJ2-1; d_gene: TRBD2; CDR3nt: TGTGCCAGCAGCGTAGCAGCTTCGGCACTAGCGGGGGACAATGAGCAGTTCTTC; CDR3aa: CASSVAASALAGDNEQFF
abundance: -; v_gene: TRBV21-1; j_gene: TRBJ2-2; d_gene: -; CDR3nt: TGTGCCAGCATCCAGAAGGGGACCGGGGAGCTGTTTTTT; CDR3aa: CASIQKGTGELFF
abundance: many; v_gene: TRBV14; j_gene: TRBJ1-4; d_gene: -; CDR3nt: TGTGCCAGCAGCCCAGACCGGTCGAACAGGGTTAATGAAAAACTGTTTTTT; CDR3aa: CASSPDRSNRVNEKLFF
abundance: -; v_gene: TRBV28; j_gene: TRBJ2-3; d_gene: TRBD2; CDR3nt: TGTGCCAGCAGTTTTGGCGGGAGGATCTCAGATACGCAGTATTTT; CDR3aa: CASSFGGRISDTQYF
abundance: -; v_gene: TRBV27; j_gene: TRBJ2-3; d_gene: TRBD2; CDR3nt: TGTGCCAGCAGTTTGGGACTAGCGGGGAGCACAGATACGCAGTATTTT; CDR3aa: CASSLGLAGSTDTQYF
abundance: -; v_gene: TRBV3-1/TRBV3-2; j_gene: TRBJ2-2; d_gene: TRBD2; CDR3nt: TGTGCCAGCAGCCAAGACCCAAATTCGGGACTAGCGGGAGGGGTCACCGGGGAGCTGTTTTTT; CDR3aa: CASSQDPNSGLAGGVTGELFF
abundance: -; v_gene: TRBV18; j_gene: TRBJ1-1; d_gene: -; CDR3nt: TGTGCCAGCTCACCACCGCGCGGGGTGGGCACTGAAGCTTTCTTT; CDR3aa: CASSPPRGVGTEAFF
abundance: -; v_gene: TRBV18; j_gene: TRBJ1-2; d_gene: -; CDR3nt: TGTGCCAGCTCACCTAATAAAACAGGGAAGACTAACTATGGCTACACCTTC; CDR3aa: CASSPNKTGKTNYGYTF
abundance: -; v_gene: TRBV3-1/TRBV3-2; j_gene: TRBJ2-1; d_gene: TRBD2; CDR3nt: TGTGCCAGCAGACAACTAGCGGGAGACTACAATGAGCAGTTCTTC; CDR3aa: CASRQLAGDYNEQFF
abundance: -; v_gene: TRBV28; j_gene: TRBJ1-1; d_gene: -; CDR3nt: TGTGCCAGCAAAGAGTTCATGAACACTGAAGCTTTCTTT; CDR3aa: CASKEFMNTEAFF
abundance: -; v_gene: TRBV7-9; j_gene: TRBJ2-7; d_gene: -; CDR3nt: TGTGCCAGCAGCGACCAGACCGGGATCCCAACCTACGAGCAGTACTTC; CDR3aa: CASSDQTGIPTYEQYF
abundance: -; v_gene: TRBV30; j_gene: TRBJ2-1; d_gene: TRBD2; CDR3nt: TGTGCCTGGAGTAGGGCTAGCGGGAGTACCAATGAGCAGTTCTTC; CDR3aa: CAWSRASGSTNEQFF
abundance: -; v_gene: TRBV10-3; j_gene: TRBJ1-4; d_gene: -; CDR3nt: TGTGCCATCAGTGAGCCGCGAGGGGGTGAAGGTGAAAAACTGTTTTTT; CDR3aa: CAISEPRGGEGEKLFF
abundance: -; v_gene: TRBV7-2; j_gene: TRBJ1-5; d_gene: -; CDR3nt: TGTGCCAGCAGCTTAGGAGGGAAGAGCAATCAGCCCCAGCATTTT; CDR3aa: CASSLGGKSNQPQHF
abundance: -; v_gene: TRBV7-2; j_gene: TRBJ1-2; d_gene: TRBD1; CDR3nt: TGTGCCAGCAGCTTAGTGGGACAGGCAATCTATGGCTACACCTTC; CDR3aa: CASSLVGQAIYGYTF
abundance: -; v_gene: TRBV5-1; j_gene: TRBJ2-7; d_gene: -; CDR3nt: TGCGCCAGCAGCCTGACACCGAGAGAGTCCTACGAGCAGTACTTC; CDR3aa: CASSLTPRESYEQYF
abundance: few; v_gene: TRBV4-1; j_gene: TRBJ2-2; d_gene: -; CDR3nt: TGCGCCAGCAGCCAAGATCGGGAGCGGACGAACACCGGGGAGCTGTTTTTT; CDR3aa: CASSQDRERTNTGELFF
abundance: -; v_gene: TRBV12-3/TRBV12-4; j_gene: TRBJ1-5; d_gene: -; CDR3nt: TGTGCCAGCAGAAGGGGGAGCAATCAGCCCCAGCATTTT; CDR3aa: CASRRGSNQPQHF
abundance: -; v_gene: TRBV18; j_gene: TRBJ2-2; d_gene: TRBD1; CDR3nt: TGTGCCAGCTCACCCCCCGGGACAGGGGACACCGGGGAGCTGTTTTTT; CDR3aa: CASSPPGTGDTGELFF
abundance: few; v_gene: TRBV29-1; j_gene: TRBJ1-1; d_gene: -; CDR3nt: TGCAGCGTTGACGGTTACACTGAAGCTTTCTTT; CDR3aa: CSVDGYTEAFF
abundance: -; v_gene: TRBV3-1/TRBV3-2; j_gene: TRBJ2-1; d_gene: TRBD2; CDR3nt: TGTGCCAGCAGCCCGACGGGCAGCGGGAGGGAGGATGAGCAGTTCTTC; CDR3aa: CASSPTGSGREDEQFF
abundance: -; v_gene: TRBV7-9; j_gene: TRBJ2-7; d_gene: -; CDR3nt: TGTGCCAGCAGCTCGACGGGGCTAGCGAACTCCTACGAGCAGTACTTC; CDR3aa: CASSSTGLANSYEQYF
abundance: -; v_gene: TRBV6-5; j_gene: TRBJ2-2; d_gene: -; CDR3nt: TGTGCCAGCAGTTACTCTTTGAACCTAGGGGCCGGGGAGCTGTTTTTT; CDR3aa: CASSYSLNLGAGELFF
abundance: -; v_gene: TRBV3-1/TRBV3-2; j_gene: TRBJ2-7; d_gene: TRBD2; CDR3nt: TGTGCCAGCAGCCGCTTCCTGACTAGCGGGAGGTCCCACGAGCAGTACTTC; CDR3aa: CASSRFLTSGRSHEQYF
abundance: -; v_gene: TRBV11-2; j_gene: TRBJ2-2; d_gene: -; CDR3nt: TGTGCCAGCAGCTTAGTAGTCGCCGGGGAGCTGTTTTTT; CDR3aa: CASSLVVAGELFF
abundance: -; v_gene: TRBV29-1; j_gene: TRBJ2-7; d_gene: TRBD1; CDR3nt: TGCAGCGTTCCGGGACAGGGGTTCAACGAGCAGTACTTC; CDR3aa: CSVPGQGFNEQYF
abundance: -; v_gene: TRBV18; j_gene: TRBJ2-1; d_gene: -; CDR3nt: TGTGCCAGCTCACCGCTACTAGAGTCCTACAATGAGCAGTTCTTC; CDR3aa: CASSPLLESYNEQFF
abundance: -; v_gene: TRBV19; j_gene: TRBJ2-3; d_gene: -; CDR3nt: TGTGCCAGTAAGGAGTACCCCAACAAGGATACGCAGTATTTT; CDR3aa: CASKEYPNKDTQYF